A selection of T cell receptor beta chains follows, all from one sample in a study of T cells expressing NK-cell markers. TCRdb reprocessed the 5' RACE reads, with one entry per CDR3 protein and no DNA. Its table lists fewer than 550,000 distinct CDR3 sequences. Sequenced: blood T cells: a sorted CD56 or NKG2C T cell subset, CD4+ or CD8+ T cells, or bulk PBMC T cells (not recorded which). The receptors come from a woman aged 45-65 years in good health. The CDR3 runs from the conserved cysteine through the conserved F or W.

>TRBJ2-5|TRBV7-8
CASALSLQETQYF
>TRBJ2-3|TRBV3-1
CASSHLSQGITDTQYF
>TRBJ2-1|TRBV24-1
CATSDPGRSSYNEQFF
>TRBJ2-7|TRBV27
CASTRYTSGGYEQYF
>TRBJ1-5|TRBV2
CASSGTGRIGNQPQHF
>TRBJ2-7|TRBV7-8
CASSLVTGVGGYEQYF
>TRBJ2-1|TRBV7-9
CASSSGAGVYNEQFF
>TRBJ2-1|TRBV3-1
CASSQGPIQFF
>TRBJ2-6|TRBV9
CASSVGGAASGANVLTF
>TRBJ1-6|TRBV6-4
CASSDDGTNSPLHF
>TRBJ1-3|TRBV6-5
CASSSTGNSGNTIYF
>TRBJ1-2|TRBV6-5
CASSYSSGRPYGYTF
>TRBJ1-2|TRBV7-8
CASSLWAGWGQGHGYTF
>TRBJ2-1|TRBV28
CASSLLGPDEQFF
>TRBJ2-4|TRBV12-3/TRBV12-4
CASSPLVGAGNIQYF
>TRBJ2-4|TRBV9
CASSPGDRGPDKNIQYF
>TRBJ2-1|TRBV4-2
CASSQDRVAGEQFF
>TRBJ2-3|TRBV7-9
CASSLERATDTQYF
>TRBJ2-5|TRBV13
CASSLAIARQETQYF
>TRBJ1-2|TRBV5-1
CASSLTGGASYGYTF
>TRBJ1-1|TRBV30
CAWRRIGLNTEAFF
>TRBJ2-5|TRBV2
CASSGAFRQETQYF
>TRBJ2-3|TRBV5-1
CASSSRTSRRTDTQYF
>TRBJ1-4|TRBV5-1
CASSGTPGLRDEKLFF
>TRBJ2-3|TRBV20-1
CSASGPTIPDTQYF
>TRBJ2-7|TRBV29-1
CSGGQGTYEQYF
>TRBJ2-1|TRBV18
CASSRDRGEENEQFF
>TRBJ1-2|TRBV6-5
CASSLTGWGGYTF